This T cell receptor beta chain was recovered during a study of beta chain features in type 1 diabetes (dated by TCRdb to between 2018 and 2020). At the level of the whole study: Mean age, gender distribution, total cell number and subset yield did not differ between patients and healthy donors. A total of over 95,000,000 sorted cells were examined across all samples, and RNA yield correlated strongly with the number of cells per subset. In the study, TCRB repertoires of sorted circulating CD4+ T cell subsets from recently diagnosed type 1 diabetes patients were compared with those of matched healthy donors. Naive and central memory subsets were obtained from all 30 or so donors, but regulatory and stem cell-like memory subsets were isolated from only 8 patients and 8 healthy donors. Points the paper makes about the study in general: Only small numbers of individuals were included in the HLA sub-analyses, which left unresolved whether HLA type had any influence on TCRB rearrangement. PCR may preferentially amplify shorter templates, but because patient and control samples were amplified and corrected together, any resulting skew would affect both groups equally. Naive, central memory and regulatory TCRB repertoires appeared to be more alike among patients than among healthy donors. Fewer insertions and more nucleotide deletions at VDJ recombination sites were observed in patients with type 1 diabetes, implying thymic rearrangement abnormalities. Because cDNA rather than genomic DNA was sequenced, highly expressing activated cells could have been over-represented, although no difference in activation and CD3 levels was found between groups. A moderate but significant shortening of TCRB CDR3 length was observed in type 1 diabetes patients in all four CD4+ subsets.

The table lists this clone with many counts. Its specific antigen is unknown. The record has no base qualities; no much larger clone is one base away. The CDR3 numbers 13 residues from cysteine through phenylalanine. The sequence is cut down to CDR3 DNA, 39 bases in frame from base 1. The germline V gene encodes CDR1 SNHLY and CDR2 FYNNEI. Trimming at the junction amounts to 2 bases on V and 10 bases on J, and the germline ends lie 14 bases apart. The entire amount of isolated RNA was reverse transcribed using the High Capacity cDNA Reverse Transcription Kit, so the sequenced TCRB transcripts were expressed ones. Deep immunoSEQ sequencing was applied to naive, central memory and regulatory T cell samples, giving an average of about 3.57 million total reads per sample. Sorted cells were lysed in RLT buffer and RNA was extracted with DNase-treated RNeasy Micro or Mini kits, depending on cell number. To prevent cross-contamination, each cell subset was processed individually, whereas patient and healthy donor samples were processed jointly. Using the immunoSEQ multiplex PCR, TCRB sequences were amplified from cDNA into 87-bp fragments spanning the CDR3 region. Amplicons were sequenced on the Illumina HiSeq platform. As for the authors' bioinformatics: Synthetic template baselines were used to correct PCR bias computationally, reads within Hamming distance 2 were collapsed, and singletons that could not be merged were discarded. Reads were aligned to IMGT to assign V, D and J genes, CDR3 length, and insertions or deletions at six rearrangement sites. Within each subset, clonotype counts were normalized to sorted cell number, and only after that were true diversity and Gini coefficients computed with the tcR R package. The overlap coefficient, calculated on TCRB nucleotide sequences, was used to quantify repertoire sharing. TCRdb took over this immuneACCESS table, retaining in-frame rearrangements with V and J assigned. Such tables are incomplete; in checked studies, under half of the missing clones stem from an unresolved V gene, and the remainder is unexplained. The V and J calls and clone size were taken over from that table, and D and trimming were inferred from the DNA. Counted in this sample were 250,000 to 300,000 clones; 8% of them appeared once. More than 0.8% of the sample is taken by the ten largest.

Each donor gave one peripheral blood draw, approximately 0.11 L on average, collected into heparinised tubes. Naive, central memory, regulatory and stem cell-like memory CD4+ T cells were sorted on a BD FACSAria II using a panel including CD45RO, CCR7, CD25, CD127, CD95 and CD27. Every sorted population had a purity above 95%. PBMCs were isolated immediately by Lymphoprep density gradient centrifugation and stained directly without culture. Samples were stained and sorted in pairs, with one healthy donor and one patient per experiment, so that batch effects were minimized. The sequence links TRBV2 to TRBJ1-1; perhaps TRBD1 is the D gene, with 6 bases matching. The sequence was obtained from a woman aged 18-29 years in good health. The sequenced sample consisted of central memory CD4+ T cells from blood. The DNA reads as follows: TGTGCCAGCAGTGAACATCGGGTAGGGGGAGCTTTCTTT. Its coded protein is CASSEHRVGGAFF.